The 7 T cell receptor beta chains presented below share a single source sample, sequenced in a study of cytomegalovirus exposure and HLA in healthy donors. Clones were sequenced by immunoSEQ multiplex PCR, and TCRdb holds only the in-frame ones, with some missing. The sample holds about 49,000 clones, roughly 93% seen once. The sample taken for sequencing was PBMCs. These receptors all stem from a man younger than 30 in good health and CMV-seronegative.

This clone has just one count. The V gene is TRBV11-3, the J gene TRBJ2-7; 7 bases match TRBD1. With 1 base clipped from V and 3 bases from J, the junction kept 3 bases outside the gene matches. The CDR3 is made up of 14 amino acids. CDR1 and CDR2 (germline): SGHNT, YENEEA. CDR3 coding DNA: TGTGCCAGCAGCTTAGCGACAGGGTTCTACGAGCAGTACTTC. Its protein is CASSLATGFYEQYF.

This clone appeared once. The rearrangement uses TRBV28 and TRBJ1-2; D unresolved. The V end was cut by 4 bases, the J end by 10 bases, with 10 bases between. The germline CDR1 and CDR2 sequences are MDHEN and SYDVKM. CDR3 length equals 11 residues. The CDR3 DNA reads TGTGCCAGCAGTTCATACGGGTTCTACACCTTC. Translation: CASSSYGFYTF.

This clone was detected only once. The chain links TRBV5-4 to TRBJ2-5; D ambiguous. Trimming removed 0 bases at V and 5 bases at J, with 8 bases between. CDR1 is SGHNT, CDR2 YYREEE, per germline (reference sequence). This CDR3 spans 13 amino acids. CDR3 in amino acids: CASSLANTETQYF. The CDR3 nucleotides are TGTGCCAGCAGCTTGGCCAACACGGAGACCCAGTACTTC.

The rearrangement uses TRBV2 and TRBJ2-1, with D possibly matching TRBD2 (6 bases). This CDR3 has 15 residues. Deletions cut 5 bases from V and 1 base from J, with 12 bases between. CDR1 and CDR2 (germline): SNHLY, FYNNEI. CDR3 residues: CASSSAGFSYNEQFF. DNA for the CDR3: TGTGCCAGCAGTTCCGCGGGGTTTTCCTACAATGAGCAGTTCTTC.

This clone has only one observation. The CDR3 region is CASKFKQGGGQRKSQPQHF. CDR3 in DNA: TGTGCCAGCAAATTCAAACAAGGGGGGGGGCAAAGGAAATCACAGCCCCAGCATTTT. This chain uses TRBV28 with TRBJ1-5; maybe TRBD1 (6 bases). There are 19 residues in the CDR3. The V end was cut by 7 bases, the J end by 7 bases, with 32 bases between. Germline values: CDR1 MDHEN, CDR2 SYDVKM.

The rearrangement uses TRBV5-8 and TRBJ2-7, with 8 bases identical to TRBD2. CDR1 is SGHTS and CDR2 is YDEGEE in the germline V gene. This CDR3 spans 16 amino acids. Trimming took 5 bases from V and 2 from J; bases not matched to a gene: 12. The CDR3 here is CASSARREAFTYEQYF. The CDR3 DNA sequence: TGTGCCAGCAGTGCCAGGCGGGAGGCCTTTACCTACGAGCAGTACTTC.

This clone has more than one count but fewer than ten. The chain employs TRBV19 and TRBJ2-3, with 10 bases fitting TRBD2. The CDR3 is 16 residues long. Germline V CDR1 and CDR2: LNHDA, SQIVND (reference sequence). The ends lost 4 bases at V and 4 bases at J; junction bases unmatched: 8. This chain's CDR3 is CASSTLAGEGSDTQYF. The CDR3, as DNA: TGTGCCAGTAGTACCCTAGCGGGAGAGGGCTCAGATACGCAGTATTTT.